This is a list of T cell receptor beta chains from one sample in a study of regulatory T cells in long-lasting Graves disease. MiXCR, run by TCRdb on the multiplex PCR reads, gives a single entry per CDR3 protein. The sample has about 620,000 distinct CDR3 sequences, around 15% seen once; the top ten hold approximately 18%. These same data were also listed under a study on T cells in Graves' hyperthyroidism and ophthalmopathy.

Sequenced here: peripheral blood mononuclear cells (PBMCs), sampled at new diagnosis, from a patient treated with antithyroid drugs. All receptors come from a woman in her thirties with Graves disease. Each CDR3 is given with its conserved first and last residue. D genes are given only for firm matches. Only part of the rows carry a size: once, few, many, or a class if the clone is expanded.

TRBV5-1	TRBJ2-3	TRBD2	few	TGTGCCAGCAGCGGGGGTGGGTCAGATACGCAGTATTTT	CASSGGGSDTQYF
TRBV2	TRBJ1-4	-	many	TGTGCCAGCAGGCGGACAGAAACCGAAAAACTGTTTTTT	CASRRTETEKLFF
TRBV27	TRBJ1-5	-	-	TGTGCCAGCAGATTTAATCGCAATCAGCCCCAGCATTTT	CASRFNRNQPQHF
TRBV19	TRBJ2-7	TRBD1	-	TGTGCCAGTAGTCTCCAAACCGGGACAGTCTCCTACGAGCAGTACTTC	CASSLQTGTVSYEQYF
TRBV14	TRBJ1-2	-	many	TGTGCCAGCAGCCAGCGGGACTATGGCTACACCTTC	CASSQRDYGYTF
TRBV15	TRBJ2-1	-	-	TGTGCCACCAGCAGAGATCTCGGGGCGGGCGGTGGTGAGCAGTTCTTC	CATSRDLGAGGGEQFF
TRBV3-1	TRBJ2-2	-	-	TGTGCCAGCAGTCGGACATACCTACGAAAGGAGCTGTTTTTT	CASSRTYLRKELFF
TRBV9	TRBJ2-2	-	-	TGTGCCAGCAGCGTGAATGGACAAAACACCGGGGAGCTGTTTTTT	CASSVNGQNTGELFF
TRBV5-5	TRBJ1-5	-	-	TGTGCCAGCAGCTTGTCGGGGGATGGGAATCAGCCCCAGCATTTT	CASSLSGDGNQPQHF
TRBV10-3	TRBJ2-5	-	many	TGTGCCATCAGTGAGTCAACGGGCGGCGGACCGTACCAAGAGACCCAGTACTTC	CAISESTGGGPYQETQYF
TRBV20-1	TRBJ1-2	-	many	TGCAGTGCTGACAAAAACTATGGCTACACCTTC	CSADKNYGYTF
TRBV20-1	TRBJ2-1	TRBD2	many	TGCAGTGGCTCTAGCGGGCCAGCCTACAATGAGCAGTTCTTC	CSGSSGPAYNEQFF
TRBV7-9	TRBJ1-5	-	few	TGTGCCAGCAGCCCGGGACTCATGGCTGGAATCTTGGATCAGCCCCAGCATTTT	CASSPGLMAGILDQPQHF
TRBV12-3/TRBV12-4	TRBJ1-5	-	many	TGTGCCAGCAGTCTCGCGACCAGCAGCAATCAGCCCCAGCATTTT	CASSLATSSNQPQHF
TRBV18	TRBJ1-5	-	few	TGTGCCAGCTCACCAAAATCACCGGGCGTTGGGCCCCAGCATTTT	CASSPKSPGVGPQHF
TRBV6-1	TRBJ2-2	-	many	TGTGCCAGCAGCTCCCGACCGAACACCGGGGAGCTGTTTTTT	CASSSRPNTGELFF
TRBV6-1	TRBJ1-1	-	many	TGTGCTTGCCGGGCACCGAACACTGAAGCTTTCTTT	CACRAPNTEAFF
TRBV6-2/TRBV6-3	TRBJ1-6	-	few	TGTGCCGCAAACCGGGACCGGAATTCACCCCTCCACTTT	CAANRDRNSPLHF
TRBV2	TRBJ2-1	-	many	TGTGCCAGCAAGCGCAGCATCCTAGCTCGTGAGCAGTTCTTC	CASKRSILAREQFF
TRBV11-2	TRBJ2-5	-	many	TGTGCCAGCAGCTTAAGTGGGGGCCCGGGGGAGACCCAGTACTTC	CASSLSGGPGETQYF
TRBV20-1	TRBJ2-5	-	many	TGCAGTGCTAGAGCCCAGGGCGGAGAGACCCAGTACTTC	CSARAQGGETQYF
TRBV7-8	TRBJ2-1	-	many	TGTGCCAGCAGCTTTTTTTACAATGAGCAGTTCTTC	CASSFFYNEQFF
TRBV6-1	TRBJ2-5	-	many	TGTGCCAGCAGCGCCCTAGCGGAGACCCAGTACTTC	CASSALAETQYF
TRBV18	TRBJ2-3	TRBD2	-	TGTGCCAGCTCATCGAGACTAGCGGGCACAGATACGCAGTATTTT	CASSSRLAGTDTQYF
TRBV7-9	TRBJ2-5	TRBD1	many	TGTGCCAGCAGCTCCCGGGACAGGGGGCCCTTAGAGACCCAGTACTTC	CASSSRDRGPLETQYF
TRBV6-1	TRBJ2-2	TRBD1	-	TGTGCCAGCAGACAACAGGGGGGTTTCACCGGGGAGCTGTTTTTT	CASRQQGGFTGELFF
TRBV27	TRBJ2-5	TRBD1	many	TGTGCCAGCAGTTTCTCCACCCGGGACAGCCCCCGGGGGACCCAGTACTTC	CASSFSTRDSPRGTQYF
TRBV2	TRBJ2-1	TRBD2	many	TGTGCCAGCAGTCCTAGCGGAGACTCCTACAATGAGCAGTTCTTC	CASSPSGDSYNEQFF
TRBV2	TRBJ2-3	-	many	TGTGCCAGCTTGAGCGGGTCAACAGATACGCAGTATTTT	CASLSGSTDTQYF
TRBV2	TRBJ2-5	TRBD2	many	TGTGCCAGCGGTCGACTAGCGGGAAAGGGTGAGACCCAGTACTTC	CASGRLAGKGETQYF
TRBV7-6	TRBJ2-3	TRBD2	many	TGTGCCAGCAGCCCCGGACTAGCGGAGGGCACAGATACGCAGTATTTT	CASSPGLAEGTDTQYF
TRBV6-5	TRBJ2-1	TRBD2	few	TGTGCCAGCAGTTACTTACACCCGGGACTAGCGGGAGCAGAATACAATGAGCAGTTCTTC	CASSYLHPGLAGAEYNEQFF
TRBV9	TRBJ2-3	TRBD2	few	TGTGCCAGCAGCGTAACTAGCGGGAGGGGGGGCACAGATACGCAGTATTTT	CASSVTSGRGGTDTQYF
TRBV2	TRBJ2-1	TRBD1	few	TGTGCCAGCAAATCCGGGACAGGTTTTAGTGAGCAGTTCTTC	CASKSGTGFSEQFF
TRBV28	TRBJ2-1	-	many	TGTGCCAGCAGTTTACCCAGGGACTCCTACAATGAGCAGTTCTTC	CASSLPRDSYNEQFF
TRBV29-1	TRBJ2-3	TRBD1	-	TGCAGCGTTGAAGAGGACAGGCAGAGCACAGATACGCAGTATTTT	CSVEEDRQSTDTQYF
TRBV7-2	TRBJ2-2	-	many	TGTGCCAGCAGCCCCGACATTACCGGGGAGCTGTTTTTT	CASSPDITGELFF
TRBV6-1	TRBJ2-7	TRBD2	many	TGTGCCAGCAGTGCAAGCGGGGCCCTGGACGAGCAGTACTTC	CASSASGALDEQYF
TRBV28	TRBJ1-2	-	many	TGTGCCAGCAGGAGAGCAAGGGGTTATGGCTACACCTTC	CASRRARGYGYTF
TRBV20-1	TRBJ1-1	-	many	TGCAGTGTACTCCACGGAACTGCTGAAGCTTTCTTT	CSVLHGTAEAFF
TRBV28	TRBJ1-2	-	many	TGTGCCAGCAGCGAAAATGGCTACACCTTC	CASSENGYTF
TRBV15	TRBJ1-4	TRBD1	-	TGTGCCACCAGCATCGGGACAGGGGGGGACGAAAAACTGTTTTTT	CATSIGTGGDEKLFF
TRBV11-2	TRBJ2-3	-	few	TGTGCCAGCAGCTTAGTGGGGGTCCGCACAGATACGCAGTATTTT	CASSLVGVRTDTQYF
TRBV2	TRBJ1-6	-	-	TGTGCCAGCGGGGCGACCAATGCGGGTTCACCCCTCCACTTT	CASGATNAGSPLHF
TRBV3-1	TRBJ2-7	-	-	TGTGCCAGCAGCCAAGGCTGGAGTTACGAGCAGTACTTC	CASSQGWSYEQYF
TRBV20-1	TRBJ2-3	-	-	TGCAGTGCTAGAGCCCCGGGGACAGATACGCAGTATTTT	CSARAPGTDTQYF
TRBV20-1	TRBJ2-7	TRBD2	-	TGCAGTGCTAGCTGGCCTAGCGGGAGTATCAACGAGCAGTACTTC	CSASWPSGSINEQYF
TRBV5-1	TRBJ2-2	TRBD2	many	TGCGCCAGCAGCTCAACACCAGCGGGAGCCGGGGAGCTGTTTTTT	CASSSTPAGAGELFF
TRBV20-1	TRBJ2-4	-	-	TGCAGTGCTAGAGACTATCACCTTATAGCCAAAAACATTCAGTACTTC	CSARDYHLIAKNIQYF
TRBV5-1	TRBJ1-6	-	-	TGCGCCAGCAGCTTGGAGGCAGGGAGCTCCTATAATTCACCCCTCCACTTT	CASSLEAGSSYNSPLHF
TRBV20-1	TRBJ1-1	-	-	TGCAGTGCTTCATCGTATAGGGAGGTTGAAGCTTTCTTT	CSASSYREVEAFF
TRBV7-9	TRBJ2-7	-	many	TGTGCCAGCAGCTTAGGGACGGTAGCCTACGAGCAGTACTTC	CASSLGTVAYEQYF